Listed here are 5 T cell receptor beta chains from one sample, sequenced in a study of T cell responses to AZD1222 COVID-19 vaccine. The method was immunoSEQ multiplex PCR; TCRdb's version includes in-frame clones alone and lacks a portion of them. This sample has 130,000 to 150,000 clones, with 86% found just once. Sequenced here: peripheral blood, sampled 28 days after the second AZD1222 dose. The receptors stem from an adult who received the AZD1222 COVID-19 vaccine.

The chain couples TRBV19 to TRBJ2-7; 9 bases align to TRBD1. The germline gives CDR1 LNHDA, CDR2 SQIVND (reference sequence). The ends lost 3 bases at V and 3 bases at J; junction bases unmatched: 3. There are 14 residues in the CDR3. CDR3 residues: CASSMGQGGYEQYF. As DNA, the CDR3 is TGTGCCAGTAGTATGGGACAGGGTGGCTACGAGCAGTACTTC.

This sequence joins TRBV19 and TRBJ2-2, with unresolved D. This CDR3 is built from 12 residues. V gave up 3 bases and J gave up 1 base, with 0 bases separating them. Germline V gene data show CDR1 as LNHDA and CDR2 as SQIVND (reference sequence). CDR3: CASSMNTGELFF. The DNA for the CDR3 is TGTGCCAGTAGTATGAACACCGGGGAGCTGTTTTTT.

This clone has only one observation. V usage is TRBV7-6 and J usage is TRBJ1-3, with D tentatively TRBD1 (5 bases). Trimming cost V 5 bases and J 4 bases, with 12 bases left between them. The CDR3 spans 14 residues. In germline, CDR1 is SGHVS, CDR2 FNYEAQ. In DNA form, the CDR3 reads TGTGCCAGCAGCCAGGGAACGATCGGAAACACCATATATTTT. It encodes CASSQGTIGNTIYF.

In its sample, this clone was seen once. The chain links TRBV4-1 to TRBJ2-3, with D uncertain. Germline CDR1 reads MGHRA; CDR2 reads YSYEKL. Trimming shortened V by 1 base and J by 6 bases, and 5 bases separated the two germline ends. This CDR3 is 12 amino acids long. The CDR3 here is CASSQVRDTQYF. The CDR3 DNA sequence: TGCGCCAGCAGCCAAGTAAGGGATACGCAGTATTTT.

The J gene is TRBJ2-3, the V gene TRBV3-1 (or the pseudogene TRBV3-2); 10 bases match TRBD2. V dropped 0 bases and J dropped 3; count of bases not matched to a gene: 9. Per germline, CDR1 LGHDT and CDR2 YNNKEL (reference sequence). There are 18 residues in the CDR3. The CDR3 sequence is CASSQEGLAIGGTDTQYF. In DNA, the CDR3 is TGTGCCAGCAGCCAAGAGGGACTAGCGATAGGGGGAACAGATACGCAGTATTTT.